The T cell receptor (beta chain) under discussion was sequenced for a study of shared clonotypes between healthy human individuals. The assay was immunoSEQ multiplex PCR, and TCRdb's table has in-frame clones only and misses some. The sample yields more than 2,000,000 clones, approximately 95% seen once. This clone came up a few times. The CDR3 covers 13 residues. The V and J ends lost 0 bases and 9 bases respectively, with 11 bases between them. CDR1 is SGHTA, CDR2 FQGTGA, per germline. This TCR came from a man aged 18 to 29 in good health. Some clones in this sample may be carry-over from other donors' samples. Source material: naive CD4+ T cells from PBMCs. Subset described: CD45RA+ positively selected. V gene TRBV7-3 combines with J gene TRBJ1-1; D may be TRBD1 (6 bases). The CDR3 region is CASSLTPGHQAFF. In nucleotides, the CDR3 is TGTGCCAGCAGCTTAACGCCGGGACATCAAGCTTTCTTT.